The T cell receptor beta chain under discussion was sequenced for a study of naive and memory T cell subsets. Whole-study findings and limits: Over 95% of naive TCR sequences appeared only once after error correction, unlike memory subsets. Gini index rose across naive, CM, EM and EMRA in CD4 and CD8. Naive repertoires, especially CD8, held a few larger clonotypes, possibly memory cells re-expressing CD45RA.

The beta constant-region primer was an equimolar mix of two oligonucleotides covering TRBC1 and TRBC2. Nested alpha and beta constant-region primers with the SP2 primer drove four PCR rounds on ligated cDNA. MiXCR was run by TCRdb on the UMI-ligation and nested PCR reads, yielding one entry per CDR3 protein. The sample yields about 99,000 distinct CDR3 sequences, around 13% seen once. CMV status came from CD4+ IFNgamma after overnight CMV lysate stimulation. With 9 bases clipped from V and 1 base from J, the junction kept 11 bases outside the gene matches. The CDR3 runs to 16 residues. CDR1 and CDR2 (germline): LNHNV, YYDKDF (reference sequence). This clonotype showed up just a few times. The antigen remains unidentified.

Specimen: naive CD8+ T cells from blood. This sequence joins TRBV15 and TRBJ2-1, with 8 nucleotides matching TRBD2. The source is a human donor in good health. The CDR3 loop is CATDRGLVGSYNEQFF. The DNA for the CDR3 is TGTGCCACGGACCGGGGACTAGTTGGTTCCTACAATGAGCAGTTCTTC.